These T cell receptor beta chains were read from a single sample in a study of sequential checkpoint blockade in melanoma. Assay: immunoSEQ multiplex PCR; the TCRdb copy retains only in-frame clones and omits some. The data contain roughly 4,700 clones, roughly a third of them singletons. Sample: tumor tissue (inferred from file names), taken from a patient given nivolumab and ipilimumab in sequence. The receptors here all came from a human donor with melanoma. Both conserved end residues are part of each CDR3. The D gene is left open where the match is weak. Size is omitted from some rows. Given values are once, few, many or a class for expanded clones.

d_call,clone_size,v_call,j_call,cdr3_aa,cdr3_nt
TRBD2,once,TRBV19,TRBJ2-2,CATGTSKYLTGELFF,TGTGCCACCGGGACTAGCAAATATCTCACCGGGGAGCTGTTTTTT
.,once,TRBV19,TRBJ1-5,CASSLQESQPQHF,TGTGCCAGTAGTCTACAGGAAAGCCAGCCCCAGCATTTT
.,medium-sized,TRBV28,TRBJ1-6,CASSLRATNSPLHF,TGTGCCAGCAGTTTAAGGGCTACTAATTCACCCCTCCACTTT
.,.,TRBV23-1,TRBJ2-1,CASSLKGNNEQFF,TGCGCCAGCAGCTTGAAAGGGAACAATGAGCAGTTCTTC
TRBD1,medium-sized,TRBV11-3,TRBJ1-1,CASSLTGGRDTEAFF,TGTGCCAGCAGCTTGACAGGGGGCAGGGACACTGAAGCTTTCTTT
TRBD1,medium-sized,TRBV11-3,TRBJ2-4,CASSFGQGAGKNIQYF,TGTGCCAGCAGCTTCGGACAGGGGGCGGGCAAAAACATTCAGTACTTC
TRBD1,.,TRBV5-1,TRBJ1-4,CASSPGQVFEKLFF,TGCGCCAGCAGCCCCGGACAGGTTTTCGAAAAACTGTTTTTT
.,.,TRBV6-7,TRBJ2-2,CASSPRTGEVRTGELFF,TGTGCCAGCAGCCCACGGACGGGGGAAGTTAGGACCGGGGAGCTGTTTTTT
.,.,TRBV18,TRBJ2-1,CASSPTTGEQFF,TGTGCCAGCTCACCAACAACGGGTGAGCAGTTCTTC
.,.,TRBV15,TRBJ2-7,CATSRERGDVTYEQYF,TGTGCCACCAGCAGAGAGAGAGGCGACGTTACCTACGAGCAGTACTTC
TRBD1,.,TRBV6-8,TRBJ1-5,CASSFNRGNQPQHF,TGTGCCAGCAGTTTTAACAGGGGAAATCAGCCCCAGCATTTT
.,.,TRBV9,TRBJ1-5,CASSAGPWDGNQPQHF,TGTGCCAGCAGTGCTGGGCCATGGGATGGCAATCAGCCCCAGCATTTT
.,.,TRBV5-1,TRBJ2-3,CASSSRTDSTDTQYF,TGCGCCAGCAGCTCCCGGACAGATAGCACAGATACGCAGTATTTT
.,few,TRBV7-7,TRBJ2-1,CASSQDQYSYNEQFF,TGTGCCAGCAGCCAAGATCAATACAGCTACAATGAGCAGTTCTTC
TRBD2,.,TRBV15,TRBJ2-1,CATSREGPGGAFNEQFF,TGTGCCACCAGCAGAGAAGGACCGGGGGGGGCGTTCAATGAGCAGTTCTTC
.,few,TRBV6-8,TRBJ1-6,CASSYSRERWTPLHF,TGTGCCAGCAGTTACTCACGGGAGCGTTGGACACCCCTCCACTTT